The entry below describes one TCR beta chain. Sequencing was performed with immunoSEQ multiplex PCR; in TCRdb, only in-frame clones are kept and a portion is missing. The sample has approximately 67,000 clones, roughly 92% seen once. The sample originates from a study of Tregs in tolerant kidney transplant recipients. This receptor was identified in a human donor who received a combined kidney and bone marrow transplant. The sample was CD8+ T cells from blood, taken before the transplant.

The CDR3 bases are TGTGCCAGCAGCGCGACAGGGGAGGCCTACGAGCAGTACTTC. Translating it yields CASSATGEAYEQYF. The rearrangement links TRBV7-9 to TRBJ2-7, with 8 bases fitting TRBD1. The CDR3 sequence is 14 residues long. Germline assignment: CDR1 SEHNR and CDR2 FQNEAQ (reference sequence). The ends lost 5 bases at V and 2 bases at J; junction bases unmatched: 5.